This TCR beta chain was documented in a study of a mutant IDH1 vaccine in newly diagnosed glioma. Whole-study findings and limits: A vaccine-induced immune response developed in roughly 93% of the patients.

For this clone: No antigen is known for it.

Time point defined: baseline, week 1 (first vaccination visit). Stated treatment: pre-vaccination baseline after standard-of-care therapy. Newly diagnosed WHO grade 3 or 4 IDH1-mutant, ATRX-lost astrocytomas were identified in the donors. CDR1 and CDR2 from the germline V gene are MGHRA and YSYEKL. The CDR3 is 15 residues long. With 4 bases removed from V and 3 bases from J, the gap between germline ends came to 14 bases. Repertoires were generated with immunoSEQ multiplex PCR, while TCRdb's copy carries only in-frame clones and drops some. The top ten clones hold roughly 0.58% of a sample with 99,000 or so clones, roughly 90% of them seen once.

The chain is built from TRBV4-1 and TRBJ2-3; maybe TRBD2 (6 bases). The origin of this receptor is a woman between 45 and 60 years old with glioma. Specimen: PBMCs, collected from a glioma patient treated with radiotherapy, temozolomide or both. The CDR3 sequence is CASSLWTTETDTQYF. As DNA, the CDR3 is TGCGCCAGCAGCCTCTGGACTACCGAAACAGATACGCAGTATTTT.